The T cell receptor (beta chain) under discussion was sequenced for a study of cytomegalovirus exposure and HLA in healthy donors. Study context: The platform used for the 120 or so validation repertoires matched that of the approximately 670 first-cohort repertoires, a later analysis reported. Findings and caveats of the study: A list of 150 or so TCR beta chains associated with cytomegalovirus was given. The majority of TCR sequences were rare, yet some public TCRs appeared in many donors. A later analysis found first-cohort TCR clusters tended to co-occur in the 90 to 150 validation repertoires.

The data were produced by immunoSEQ multiplex PCR, yet TCRdb's version contains in-frame clones alone and is incomplete. This repertoire shows 150,000 to 200,000 clones, more than 70% found once; its top ten account for roughly 10%. CDR3 length equals 15 residues. CDR1 and CDR2 (germline): MNHNS, SASEGT. V was shortened by 7 bases and J by 5 bases, with 21 bases between the two germline ends. In regard to this clone: The target antigen is unknown.

Sequencing was carried out using PBMCs. The genes are TRBV6-1 and TRBJ2-7; D perhaps matches TRBD1 (6 bases). The source is a man aged 30 to 45 in good health and CMV-seropositive. Written as DNA, the CDR3 is TGTGCCAGCACAGTAGGGCAGGGGAGAACCCACGAGCAGTACTTC. Protein: CASTVGQGRTHEQYF.